The 20 T cell receptor beta chains presented below share a single source sample, sequenced in a study of blood T cell repertoires in COVID-19. Sequenced by immunoSEQ multiplex PCR; TCRdb stores in-frame clones only, minus some. This table holds about 200,000 clones, 65% to 90% found once. The sequenced material came from peripheral blood. The source is a woman aged 70-85 years with COVID-19, enrolled during active disease.

This clone is termed medium-sized. This rearrangement joins TRBV3-1 (or the pseudogene TRBV3-2) to TRBJ2-2; D is undetermined. The germline V gene has CDR1 LGHDT and CDR2 YNNKEL (reference sequence). The CDR3 is 12 amino acids. Trimming removed 5 bases at V and 5 bases at J, with 6 bases between. CDR3 protein: CASSSLTGELFF. The CDR3 region has the DNA TGTGCCAGCAGCTCTTTAACCGGGGAGCTGTTTTTT.

V gene TRBV13 combines with J gene TRBJ1-1; the D gene is possibly TRBD1 (6 bases). CDR1 is PRHDT, CDR2 FYEKMQ, per germline (reference sequence). The CDR3 runs 15 residues. V was trimmed by 1 base and J by 2 bases, leaving 11 bases between them. CDR3 residues: CASSLAQQGNTEAFF. CDR3 DNA: TGTGCCAGCAGCTTAGCACAACAGGGAAACACTGAAGCTTTCTTT.

V is TRBV30 and J is TRBJ1-5; 11 nucleotides line up with TRBD1. This CDR3 region has 15 residues. J lost 2 bases, V lost 5 bases, and 5 bases had no gene match. Per the germline V gene, CDR1 is GTSNPN and CDR2 is SVGIG (reference sequence). This CDR3 is CAWGQGAGGNQPQHF. The CDR3 nucleotides read TGTGCCTGGGGACAGGGGGCAGGGGGCAATCAGCCCCAGCATTTT.

The chain links TRBV30 to TRBJ2-3; TRBD1 is a possible D gene (6 bases). Germline V gives CDR1 GTSNPN, CDR2 SVGIG (reference sequence). V was pared by 8 bases and J by 1 base, with 13 bases between. CDR3 size: 13 residues. The CDR3 DNA is TGTGCCCTTAACAGGGAAGGCACAGATACGCAGTATTTT. Translation gives CALNREGTDTQYF.

The chain employs TRBV7-9 and TRBJ2-7; D may be TRBD2 (6 bases). Germline CDR1 and CDR2: SEHNR and FQNEAQ (reference sequence). Trimming removed 1 base at V and 0 bases at J, with 19 bases between. This CDR3 region has 18 residues. CDR3 DNA sequence: TGTGCCAGCAGCTTAGGGGGGGAGACGAATGATAACTCCTACGAGCAGTACTTC. This sequence encodes CASSLGGETNDNSYEQYF.

This chain joins TRBV18 and TRBJ1-6, with 11 nucleotides matching TRBD1. This CDR3 contains 15 residues. Germline CDR1 and CDR2: KGHSH and LQKENI. V lost 1 base, J lost 9 bases, and 2 bases stayed unmatched. DNA of the CDR3: TGTGCCAGCTCACCACTGGACAGGGGGCGTTCACCCCTCCACTTT. This gives the protein CASSPLDRGRSPLHF.

V and J are TRBV9 and TRBJ2-2; possibly TRBD2 for D (5 bases). Germline V gene data show CDR1 as SGDLS and CDR2 as YYNGEE. Trimming removed 0 bases at V and 4 bases at J, with 10 bases between. The CDR3 extends over 15 amino acids. The CDR3 is CASSVVGDPTGELFF. CDR3 sequence (DNA): TGTGCCAGCAGCGTAGTGGGAGACCCCACCGGGGAGCTGTTTTTT.

This rearrangement joins TRBV9 to TRBJ2-5, with a tentative D call TRBD2 (6 bases). CDR1 and CDR2 (germline): SGDLS, YYNGEE. This CDR3 is 17 amino acids long. V was clipped by 0 bases and J by 1 base, with 16 bases between them. Here the CDR3 reads CASSVGVGGGAQETQYF. Here the CDR3 DNA reads TGTGCCAGCAGCGTAGGGGTTGGTGGAGGGGCCCAAGAGACCCAGTACTTC.

The rearrangement uses TRBV3-1 (or the pseudogene TRBV3-2) and TRBJ1-3; TRBD1 matches at 9 bases. V trimming: 4 bases; J trimming: 3 bases; junction bases outside the gene matches: 7. The CDR3 loop spans 16 amino acids. Germline CDR1 is LGHDT and CDR2 is YNNKEL (reference sequence). The CDR3 sequence: CASSPNRGLIGNTIYF. DNA for the CDR3: TGTGCCAGCAGCCCTAACAGGGGGCTAATTGGAAACACCATATATTTT.

The gene calls are TRBV11-3 and TRBJ2-7; 7 bases map to TRBD1. This CDR3 spans 12 amino acids. Germline CDR1 and CDR2: SGHNT and YENEEA. Losses at the gene ends were 3 bases for V and 6 bases for J; bases not matched to a gene: 2. The CDR3 loop is CASSFDRVEQYF. The DNA of the CDR3 is TGTGCCAGCAGCTTCGACAGGGTCGAGCAGTACTTC.

V and J are TRBV19 and TRBJ2-7, with no clear D. The V end lost 4 bases, the J end lost 0 bases, and 10 bases lay between the germline ends. CDR3 size: 14 residues. Germline V gene sequence: CDR1 LNHDA, CDR2 SQIVND (reference sequence). CDR3 DNA sequence: TGTGCCAGTAGTAGCCAAACGAGCTCCTACGAGCAGTACTTC. It translates to CASSSQTSSYEQYF. The complete variable domain, with remaining parts taken from reference TRBV19 and TRBJ2-7, reads DGGITQSPKYLFRKEGQNVTLSCEQNLNHDAMYWYRQDPGQGLRLIYYSQIVNDFQKGDIAEGYSVSREKKESFPLTVTSAQKNPTAFYLCASSSQTSSYEQYFGPGTRLTVT.

The chain employs TRBV2 and TRBJ1-1; D ambiguous. This CDR3 spans 14 amino acids. Germline V gives CDR1 SNHLY, CDR2 FYNNEI. Trimming removed 5 bases at V and 0 bases at J, with 10 bases between. This CDR3 reads CASSPRRLNTEAFF. The CDR3 DNA follows: TGTGCCAGCAGTCCGCGCCGGTTGAACACTGAAGCTTTCTTT.

This sequence joins TRBV21-1 and TRBJ1-1; the D call of TRBD1 is as the table states it, not checked on the DNA. TRBV21-1 is given as a pseudogene. The CDR3 runs to 13 residues. The CDR3 loop is CASSNPSGEEAFF. The CDR3 nucleotides read TGTGCCAGCAGCAACCCGTCAGGGGAAGAAGCTTTCTTT.

The rearrangement uses TRBV6-2 or TRBV6-3 and TRBJ2-7, with 7 nucleotides matching TRBD1. The germline V gene has CDR1 MNHEY and CDR2 SVGEGT. V gave up 0 bases and J gave up 3 bases; unmatched junction bases: 8. The CDR3 has 16 residues. CDR3 loop: CASSYSSRDSFYEQYF. Written as DNA, the CDR3 is TGTGCCAGCAGTTACTCATCCCGGGACAGTTTCTACGAGCAGTACTTC.

The chain has TRBV9 and TRBJ1-2, with 8 bases matching TRBD1. V shed 4 bases, J shed 11 bases, and the junction held 10 bases outside the gene matches. Germline loops: CDR1 SGDLS, CDR2 YYNGEE. The CDR3 loop spans 13 amino acids. This CDR3 is CASSPGDRLRYTF. The DNA for the CDR3 is TGTGCCAGCAGCCCGGGGGACAGGCTTAGGTACACCTTC.

This chain uses TRBV29-1 with TRBJ1-1; 9 bases align to TRBD1. CDR3 size: 13 residues. J was trimmed by 2 bases and V by 7 bases; bases with no gene match: 5. The germline CDR1 and CDR2 sequences are SQVTM and ANQGSEA. CDR3 protein: CSAWTGANTEAFF. In DNA, the CDR3 is TGCAGCGCCTGGACAGGGGCTAACACTGAAGCTTTCTTT.

The chain recombines TRBV27 with TRBJ2-7; TRBD2 agrees at 7 bases. The germline CDR1 and CDR2 sequences are MNHEY and SMNVEV (reference sequence). CDR3 length: 14 residues. V dropped 3 bases and J dropped 2; count of bases not matched to a gene: 4. This chain's CDR3 is CASSFGGGPYEQYF. CDR3 coding DNA: TGTGCCAGCAGTTTCGGGGGAGGGCCCTACGAGCAGTACTTC.

The V call is TRBV11-2, the J call TRBJ2-7, with D possibly matching TRBD1 (6 bases). Per germline, CDR1 SGHAT and CDR2 FQNNGV. Trimming cost V 7 bases and J 2 bases, with 15 bases left between them. The CDR3 sequence is 14 residues long. Here the CDR3 DNA reads TGTGCCAGCACCCCCGGACAGAACGCCTACGAGCAGTACTTC. Amino acids: CASTPGQNAYEQYF.

In this sample, this clone turned up once. The chain is built from TRBV3-1 (or the pseudogene TRBV3-2) and TRBJ1-1; D is uncertain. The germline gives CDR1 LGHDT, CDR2 YNNKEL (reference sequence). With 4 bases removed from V and 0 bases from J, the gap between germline ends came to 9 bases. This CDR3 is built from 14 residues. CDR3 sequence: CASSPHTVNTEAFF. The CDR3 region has the DNA TGTGCCAGCAGCCCTCATACAGTGAACACTGAAGCTTTCTTT.

This chain joins TRBV2 and TRBJ1-4; TRBD1 agrees at 11 bases. Germline V lookup: CDR1 SNHLY, CDR2 FYNNEI. The CDR3 is made up of 16 amino acids. Trimming removed 5 bases from V and 4 bases from J; junction bases left unmatched: 6. CDR3 protein: CASSSGQGGRNEKLFF. DNA for the CDR3: TGTGCCAGCAGTTCGGGACAGGGGGGCCGTAATGAAAAACTGTTTTTT.